Within the sample, the clone carrying this TCR gamma chain is medium-sized. The antigen is not known. TCRdb reanalysed the multiplex PCR reads via CATT. The sample records just under 2,000 gamma-chain clones, 7% to 8.5% being singletons. This entry belongs to a study of gamma delta lymphoproliferative disorders and STAT genes. Study in general: Each gamma-chain library started from at least 50 ng of genomic DNA, using the LymphoTrack Dx TCRG Assay. Delta libraries were made per EuroClonality-NGS working group procedure.

Genomic DNA from isolated PBMCs served as the sequencing template. Germline values: CDR1 VENAVY, CDR2 YDSYNSRV. The trim removed 5 bases at V and 4 bases at J, leaving 5 bases unmatched. This CDR3 spans 12 amino acids. General study points: In whole-repertoire clustering, gamma separated patients from controls, unlike delta. Low-frequency NGS calls may be less specific; leukemic clone sharing needs confirmation.

The source material was blood. This chain joins TRGV8 and TRGJ1 or TRGJ2. The J gene was not available in TCRdb and was assigned here by matching the DNA to germline segments. The clonotype originates from a human donor with gamma-delta T-cell large granular lymphocyte leukemia. CDR3 DNA sequence: TGTGCCACCTGGGTTCAATATTATAAGAAACTCTTT. It specifies CATWVQYYKKLF.